Described below is a single T cell receptor (beta chain) sequence and its context. This sample stems from a study of T-cell reconstitution after alpha-beta-depleted transplantation in children. Unique molecular identifiers tagged the TCRbeta library. TCRdb processed the PCR reads anew with MiXCR; each CDR3 protein has one entry. This table holds hundreds of thousands of distinct CDR3 sequences, around 12% found once. The sample in question was PBMCs, obtained before TCRalphabeta/CD19-depleted stem cell transplant. The sequence derives from a girl aged 2-15 years with congenital amegakaryocytic thrombocytopenia, due to receive a stem cell transplant.

CDR3 protein: CASNRGTSGRNEQFF. In nucleotides, the CDR3 is TGTGCCAGCAACCGCGGGACTAGCGGGAGAAATGAGCAGTTCTTC. The chain has TRBV27 and TRBJ2-1, with 14 bases matching TRBD2. Germline CDR1 reads MNHEY; CDR2 reads SMNVEV (reference sequence). The length of the CDR3 is 15 residues. With V trimmed by 7 bases and J by 7 bases, 6 bases remained unmatched.